A single T cell receptor beta chain is shown here with its context. This clonotype has more than one count but fewer than ten. The target of this receptor is not known. Base qualities are missing; no much larger clone stands one base away. What this sample's treatment or condition label stands for: live attenuated yellow fever vaccine strain. At each blood-draw timepoint, two biological replicates of bulk PBMCs were collected. PBMCs were isolated from peripheral blood using a standard Ficoll-Paque protocol. TriZol was used to extract RNA from bulk PBMCs, CD4 and CD8 fractions, and dextramer-positive and dextramer-negative fractions. The source of the sample is a study of T cells after yellow fever vaccination (dated by TCRdb to between 2017 and 2020). Context from the whole study: Libraries from fractions with low cell numbers were prepared with the SMART-Seq v4 Ultra Low Input RNA kit. Two healthy male donors, one aged 18 to 29 and one aged 30 to 40 years, made up the cohort. Blood was collected at multiple timepoints before and after primary and secondary immunization, and bulk PBMC replicates and cell subsets were isolated. To follow T-cell clones before and after primary and booster YFV17D yellow fever vaccination, bulk TCR alpha and beta repertoires were sequenced over time.

Broader findings and caveats from the paper: The study included only two donors, which limits how far the findings can be generalized. FACS-sorted repertoires could contain abundant contaminating clonotypes from the bulk population, so computational filtering was required. A small share of clonotypes occurred in both CD4 and CD8 compartments, likely arising from convergent recombination. Most clones expanded after primary vaccination (approximately 95% of CD4 and approximately 86% of CD8) were re-detected after the booster, suggesting that broad memory maintenance occurred. The secondary T-cell response was weaker than the primary response but faster, peaking on day 5 instead of day 15.

TCR cDNA was synthesized by 5'RACE template switching, which introduced a universal primer site and unique molecular identifiers. Priming of cDNA synthesis was performed from both the TCR alpha and TCR beta constant segments. Libraries were amplified in two PCR steps, with sample barcodes and sequencing adapters added in the second step. Sequencing of the libraries was done on either Illumina HiSeq 2500 (2x100 bp) or NovaSeq (2x150 bp). From the authors' description of their analysis: MIGEC handled demultiplexing of reads and collapsing into UMI consensus sequences, while MiXCR performed V(D)J alignment. Using edgeR on replicate PBMC samples, clonotypes were called vaccine-responding if FDR was below 0.01 and the log2 fold change was above 5 up to day 15. Each bulk clonotype received a CD4 or CD8 identity based on whether the sequenced CD4 or CD8 repertoire contained that clonotype at higher abundance. Using fastp trimming at Q25 and MiXCR clonotype assembly, TCRdb reanalyzed the public sequencing data and kept in-frame beta chains. Identical CDR3 proteins give one entry, which carries the most common genes and DNA. These V and J calls rely on TCRdb rather than the paper's analysis. In this sample the table shows some 600,000 distinct CDR3 sequences, around a sixth of which occur a single time. The biggest ten clones account for around a sixth of the sample.

The sample here was PBMCs, taken about 5 days after the first yellow fever vaccination. This TCR derives from a man between 18 and 29 years old who received the YFV17D yellow fever vaccine.

The CDR3 reads as follows: CASRKTGVDNQPQHF. The nucleotides are TGTGCCAGCAGGAAGACAGGGGTAGACAATCAGCCCCAGCATTTT. The V gene is TRBV6-1 and the J gene is TRBJ1-5; 8 central nucleotides agree with TRBD1. Including the terminal cysteine and phenylalanine, the CDR3 comprises 15 residues. Just the 45-base CDR3 DNA is kept, in frame starting at base 1. CDR1 and CDR2 are read off the germline V gene as MNHNS and SASEGT. V loses 6 bases at its end and J loses 3 bases; junction bases beyond the gene matches: 7.